Below, one T cell receptor (beta chain) is given with its context. Original processing notes: Amplified reference gene primers provided the basis for estimating nucleated cell counts. Here immunoSEQ multiplex PCR was the method, and the copy in TCRdb shows in-frame clones only, minus some. The V and J calls and the clone size are those of that table, but D and trimming were determined from the DNA. The table records over 200,000 clones, around 92% of them present only once. This record comes from a study of blood T cell repertoires in COVID-19. Overall study context: Sites in the United States, Italy and Spain provided acute and convalescent COVID-19 samples. Sources were T cells, B-cell-depleted T cells, or PBMCs; the material itself was cDNA or gDNA.

Patients from Seattle were sampled longitudinally, starting during active infection. Germline values: CDR1 SGHNT, CDR2 YYREEE (reference sequence). This CDR3 has 16 residues. V was clipped by 5 bases and J by 7 bases, with 25 bases between them. The chain carries TRBV5-4 and TRBJ2-7; TRBD2 is a possible D gene (6 bases). Sequences were obtained from peripheral blood. The receptor comes from a person aged 18 to 35 with COVID-19, enrolled during active disease. The CDR3 spells CASSFASGTSIREQYF. The CDR3 nucleotides are TGTGCCAGCAGTTTCGCGTCCGGGACTTCAATAAGGGAGCAGTACTTC.